Following are 26 T cell receptor beta chains from one sample sequenced in a study of vaccination and CD4 T cells after COVID-19. Cultured CD4+ T cells had their DNA profiled by the Oncomine TCR Beta short-read assay. TCRdb fed the PCR reads into MiXCR, producing one record per CDR3 protein. The table lists about 19,000 distinct CDR3 sequences, approximately 50% of them singletons. These TCRs' antigens remain unknown. Treatment given: roughly 10-day PBMC culture with coronavirus spike peptide pools or control peptides (ViraFEST assay). Material: CD4+ T cells from blood, cultured in vitro. The receptors were gathered from a human donor who had recovered from COVID-19.

The chain uses TRBV7-2 and TRBJ2-1; the D is unclear. This CDR3 has 14 amino acids. Germline V gene lookup returns CDR1 SGHTA and CDR2 FQGNSA. Trimming took off 5 bases at V and 4 bases at J, with 12 bases between the two ends. CDR3 sequence (DNA): TGTGCCAGCAGCGGTGGGTGGCCTTACAATGAGCAGTTCTTC. This codes for CASSGGWPYNEQFF. Filled out from reference TRBV7-2 and TRBJ2-1, the complete variable domain reads GAGVSQSPSNKVTEKGKDVELRCDPISGHTALYWYRQSLGQGLEFLIYFQGNSAPDKSGLPSDRFSAERTGGSVSTLTIQRTQQEDSAVYLCASSGGWPYNEQFFGPGTRLTVL.

V gene TRBV10-3 combines with J gene TRBJ1-5; D unresolved. The CDR3 has 13 residues. Trimming removed 3 bases from V and 5 bases from J, with 8 bases in between. Germline V gene data show CDR1 as ENHRY and CDR2 as SYGVKD. The DNA for the CDR3 is TGTGCCATCAGTGAAGGGATTGATCAGCCCCAGCATTTT. It translates to CAISEGIDQPQHF.

The chain is built from TRBV12-3 or TRBV12-4 and TRBJ1-5; 9 positions agree with TRBD1. The CDR3 length is 18 residues. The V gene end was trimmed by 7 bases and the J gene end by 0 bases; junction bases not matched to a gene: 13. CDR3 in amino acids: CASTTGGSLRYSNQPQHF. The CDR3, as DNA: TGTGCCAGCACCACAGGGGGCAGTTTAAGGTATAGCAATCAGCCCCAGCATTTT.

This clonotype appeared a single time. The genes are TRBV12-3 or TRBV12-4 and TRBJ2-1; 12 bases line up with TRBD2. This CDR3 region has 15 residues. Trimming cost V 5 bases and J 7 bases; bases outside gene matches: 6. The CDR3 sequence is CASSPTSGSGNEQFF. As DNA, the CDR3 is TGTGCCAGCAGTCCGACTAGCGGGAGTGGGAATGAGCAGTTCTTC.

This chain joins TRBV7-6 and TRBJ2-2; D might be TRBD2 (6 bases). The V gene's germline CDR1 is SGHVS and CDR2 FNYEAQ. The V end lost 2 bases, the J end lost 4 bases, and 17 bases lay between the germline ends. This CDR3 is 17 amino acids long. In DNA, the CDR3 is TGTGCCAGCAGCTTACTGGGCGGGGTCCGATCCACCGGGGAGCTGTTTTTT. This codes for CASSLLGGVRSTGELFF. Full variable domain (rest looked up from reference TRBV7-6 and TRBJ2-2): GAGVSQSPRYKVTKRGQDVALRCDPISGHVSLYWYRQALGQGPEFLTYFNYEAQQDKSGLPNDRFSAERPEGSISTLTIQRTEQRDSAMYRCASSLLGGVRSTGELFFGEGSRLTVL.

In this sample, this clonotype turned up a few times. This chain connects TRBV20-1 to TRBJ1-2; 7 bases map to TRBD1. This CDR3 comprises 13 residues. Germline V gives CDR1 DFQATT, CDR2 SNEGSKA (reference sequence). The junction had 6 bases not matched to a gene; V was cut back by 4 bases and J by 4 bases. In DNA form, the CDR3 reads TGCAGTGCTACCCCACGGACAGGCTATGGCTACACCTTC. Translation: CSATPRTGYGYTF.

This clonotype was detected only a few times. The chain employs TRBV6-1 and TRBJ2-5; 7 nucleotides line up with TRBD2. CDR1 and CDR2 from the germline V gene are MNHNS and SASEGT. V shed 6 bases, J shed 5 bases, and the junction held 6 bases outside the gene matches. This CDR3 comprises 13 residues. The CDR3 reads CASSVLGGETQYF. In DNA, the CDR3 is TGTGCCAGCAGCGTATTGGGGGGGGAGACCCAGTACTTC.

V usage is TRBV19 and J usage is TRBJ1-6, with 12 bases identical to TRBD1. From germline, CDR1 is LNHDA and CDR2 SQIVND (reference sequence). This CDR3 comprises 16 residues. After removal of 5 bases from V and 6 bases from J, the junction contained 5 bases not matched to a gene. The CDR3 DNA sequence: TGTGCCAGTAGTGTCGGGACAGGGGGCGTTAATTCACCCCTCCACTTT. Encoded protein: CASSVGTGGVNSPLHF.

There are a few counts of this clonotype. This rearrangement joins TRBV19 to TRBJ1-5, with D possibly being TRBD1 (6 bases). CDR1 LNHDA and CDR2 SQIVND come from the germline V gene (reference sequence). The CDR3 totals 13 residues. V lost 5 bases and J lost 5, with 10 bases in between. Here the CDR3 DNA reads TGTGCCAGTAGTGTCTACAGGGATCAGCCCCAGCATTTT. This sequence encodes CASSVYRDQPQHF.

The chain combines TRBV30 with TRBJ1-6; TRBD1 agrees at 12 bases. V lost 2 bases and J lost 12; bases outside the gene matches: 11. CDR1 and CDR2 from the germline V gene are GTSNPN and SVGIG (reference sequence). There are 16 residues in the CDR3. The chain's CDR3 is CAWSSGTGGATGPLHF. The CDR3 DNA reads as TGTGCCTGGAGTAGTGGGACAGGGGGCGCGACGGGACCCCTCCACTTT.

In this sample, this clonotype turned up a few times. This chain joins TRBV2 and TRBJ2-7, with 10 positions matching TRBD2. Germline assignment: CDR1 SNHLY and CDR2 FYNNEI. With 6 bases clipped from V and 3 bases from J, the junction kept 2 bases outside the gene matches. This CDR3 has 13 residues. The CDR3 is CASRASGSYEQYF. The CDR3 bases are TGTGCCAGCAGGGCTAGCGGGAGCTACGAGCAGTACTTC.

This sequence joins TRBV28 and TRBJ1-4; possibly TRBD1 for D (6 bases). Germline loops: CDR1 MDHEN, CDR2 SYDVKM. The CDR3 sequence is 13 residues long. The ends were cut back, 8 bases at V and 7 bases at J, with 14 bases in the middle. CDR3 amino acids: CASLMGGGEKLFF. Written as DNA, the CDR3 is TGTGCCAGCCTAATGGGGGGCGGTGAAAAACTGTTTTTT.

This clonotype was picked up a small number of times. V gene TRBV5-1 combines with J gene TRBJ1-6, with D tentatively TRBD1 (6 bases). The CDR3 consists of 16 residues. CDR1 is SGHRS and CDR2 is YFSETQ in the germline V gene. V lost 0 bases to trimming and J lost 12 bases, with 19 bases between them. The CDR3 sequence is CASSLDGPGASGPLHF. CDR3 nucleotides: TGCGCCAGCAGCTTGGACGGTCCAGGGGCCTCTGGACCCCTCCACTTT.

This clonotype was detected only a few times. The V gene is TRBV20-1, the J gene TRBJ2-3; possibly TRBD2 for D (6 bases). The V gene's germline CDR1 is DFQATT and CDR2 SNEGSKA (reference sequence). V was pared by 6 bases and J by 6 bases, with 13 bases between. The CDR3 loop spans 12 amino acids. CDR3 DNA: TGCAGTGCGGATGGGACTTTGGATACGCAGTATTTT. Its protein is CSADGTLDTQYF.

This clonotype has a handful of counts. The chain recombines TRBV11-2 with TRBJ1-6; D unclear. The CDR3 has 16 residues. Trimming removed 7 bases from V and 5 bases from J, with 18 bases in between. Germline CDR1 and CDR2: SGHAT and FQNNGV. CDR3 nucleotide sequence: TGTGCCAGCAAAGCTTGGGCCGGGGTGAATAATTCACCCCTCCACTTT. This codes for CASKAWAGVNNSPLHF.

The chain is built from TRBV5-4 and TRBJ1-1; D perhaps matches TRBD1 (5 bases). This CDR3 contains 14 residues. CDR1 and CDR2 from the germline V gene are SGHNT and YYREEE (reference sequence). The germline V and J ends were trimmed by 4 bases and 0 bases, with 10 bases remaining between them. The CDR3 region has the DNA TGTGCCAGCAGCGGAGGGACCGTGAACACTGAAGCTTTCTTT. It specifies CASSGGTVNTEAFF.

This clonotype appeared a few times. This rearrangement joins TRBV6-1 to TRBJ2-7; TRBD1 aligns across 7 bases. V lost 6 bases, J lost 4 bases, and 12 bases stayed unmatched. Germline CDR1 reads MNHNS; CDR2 reads SASEGT. The CDR3 covers 15 residues. The CDR3 loop reads CASRPPVGGRYEQYF. The CDR3 DNA sequence: TGTGCCAGCAGGCCTCCTGTAGGGGGCAGGTACGAGCAGTACTTC.

The rearrangement links TRBV6-5 to TRBJ2-7; D not resolved. Deletions cut 3 bases from V and 7 bases from J, with 7 bases between. CDR1 and CDR2 from the germline V gene are MNHEY and SVGAGI. The CDR3 consists of 11 residues. The CDR3 sequence: CASSYMGEQYF. The CDR3 DNA reads as TGTGCCAGCAGTTATATGGGGGAGCAGTACTTC.

This chain uses TRBV12-3 or TRBV12-4 with TRBJ2-5; a weak D match, TRBD2 (6 bases). Trimming removed 1 base from V and 5 bases from J, with 11 bases in between. There are 14 residues in the CDR3. The CDR3 nucleotides are TGTGCCAGCAGTTTAGATGGGGGGACCGAGACCCAGTACTTC. Translated: CASSLDGGTETQYF.

This clonotype has a single count. The chain links TRBV3-1 to TRBJ2-2; D is uncertain. The ends were cut back, 1 base at V and 9 bases at J, with 6 bases in the middle. Germline assignment: CDR1 LGHDT and CDR2 YNNKEL (reference sequence). CDR3 length: 12 amino acids. The CDR3 DNA reads TGTGCCAGCAGCCAAGCAGCCCGGGAGCTGTTTTTT. Translating it yields CASSQAARELFF.

The chain employs TRBV7-9 and TRBJ1-1; possibly TRBD1 for D (6 bases). Germline CDR1 and CDR2: SEHNR and FQNEAQ (reference sequence). The CDR3 is 15 amino acids. The germline V and J ends were trimmed by 5 bases and 10 bases, with 23 bases remaining between them. DNA for the CDR3: TGTGCCAGCAGCCACACCTCTCGACAGGTCCTCGGAGCTTTCTTT. It yields the protein CASSHTSRQVLGAFF.

The chain recombines TRBV10-3 with TRBJ1-1, with D perhaps matching TRBD1 (6 bases). The CDR3 has 19 residues. V lost 6 bases to trimming and J lost 2 bases, with 28 bases between them. Germline CDR1 ENHRY, CDR2 SYGVKD. DNA of the CDR3: TGTGCCATCAGACCATCCCTTTTCGACAGGTTGTTTTTCAACACTGAAGCTTTCTTT. This encodes CAIRPSLFDRLFFNTEAFF.

The chain recombines TRBV12-3 or TRBV12-4 with TRBJ2-7, with no clear D. This CDR3 has 11 amino acids. Trimming left V 5 bases short and J 5 bases short, with 7 bases between. CDR3 amino acids: CASSLMNEQYF. CDR3 sequence (DNA): TGTGCCAGCAGTCTCATGAACGAGCAGTACTTC.

V gene TRBV20-1 combines with J gene TRBJ2-1; 8 nucleotides agree with TRBD1. V lost 5 bases to trimming and J lost 6 bases; unmatched junction nucleotides: 3. The CDR3 loop spans 12 amino acids. CDR1 is DFQATT, CDR2 SNEGSKA, per germline (reference sequence). The CDR3 loop reads CSAAQGGNEQFF. The CDR3 DNA reads TGCAGTGCTGCACAGGGGGGCAATGAGCAGTTCTTC.

The chain couples TRBV20-1 to TRBJ1-2; TRBD1 might be the D (5 bases). V lost 3 bases and J lost 4, with 15 bases in between. The germline gives CDR1 DFQATT, CDR2 SNEGSKA (reference sequence). The CDR3 runs to 14 residues. This chain's CDR3 is CSARAPKDTYGYTF. CDR3 DNA sequence: TGCAGTGCTAGGGCCCCTAAGGACACCTATGGCTACACCTTC.

The J gene is TRBJ2-1, the V gene TRBV20-1, with 13 bases that match TRBD2. The junction had 9 bases not matched to a gene; V was cut back by 6 bases and J by 4 bases. The CDR3 runs to 16 residues. CDR1 DFQATT and CDR2 SNEGSKA come from the germline V gene (reference sequence). CDR3 nucleotide sequence: TGCAGTGCCCCAAGTGGGACTAGCGGGACTTACAATGAGCAGTTCTTC. Translation gives CSAPSGTSGTYNEQFF.